Below, 6 T cell receptor beta chains from the same sample are listed, as sequenced in a study of T cell responses to AZD1222 COVID-19 vaccine. The data were produced by immunoSEQ multiplex PCR, yet TCRdb's version contains in-frame clones alone and is incomplete. The table shows about 110,000 clones, with roughly 93% occurring only once. The input for sequencing was peripheral blood, taken 28 days after the second AZD1222 dose. All receptors derive from an adult who received the AZD1222 COVID-19 vaccine.

This chain joins TRBV4-1 and TRBJ1-3, with a weak D call TRBD1 (5 bases). Trimming took off 4 bases at V and 5 bases at J, with 12 bases between the two ends. The CDR3 sequence is 14 residues long. Germline CDR1 reads MGHRA; CDR2 reads YSYEKL. The CDR3, as DNA: TGCGCCAGCAGCCCCCCGAGGGGTCGAAACACCATATATTTT. Amino acid sequence: CASSPPRGRNTIYF.

V and J are TRBV6-5 and TRBJ2-3, with 7 bases matching TRBD2. Germline CDR1 and CDR2: MNHEY and SVGAGI. There are 15 residues in the CDR3. Trimming took 0 bases from V and 2 from J; bases not matched to a gene: 2. The CDR3 nucleotides read TGTGCCAGCAGTTACTCGGCGGGGGACACAGATACGCAGTATTTT. It yields the protein CASSYSAGDTDTQYF.

The chain uses TRBV7-9 and TRBJ2-2, with D perhaps given as TRBD1 or TRBD2 (6 bases each). V lost 6 bases to trimming and J lost 2 bases, with 13 bases between them. The CDR3 contains 15 residues. CDR1 is SEHNR, CDR2 FQNEAQ, per germline (reference sequence). The CDR3 loop is CASSLGGQNTGELFF. The CDR3 DNA reads as TGTGCCAGCAGTTTGGGGGGCCAAAACACCGGGGAGCTGTTTTTT.

This chain uses TRBV10-2 with TRBJ1-3; perhaps TRBD1 as D (6 bases). V lost 7 bases to trimming and J lost 4 bases, with 8 bases between them. Germline values: CDR1 WSHSY, CDR2 SAAADI. The CDR3 spans 12 residues. This chain's CDR3 is CASNGGGNTIYF. The CDR3 nucleotides are TGCGCCAGCAACGGGGGCGGAAACACCATATATTTT.

V and J are TRBV3-1 (or the pseudogene TRBV3-2) and TRBJ2-2; 7 bases are shared with TRBD2. This CDR3 spans 16 amino acids. The junction had 13 bases not matched to a gene; V was cut back by 7 bases and J by 5 bases. The germline V gene encodes CDR1 LGHDT and CDR2 YNNKEL (reference sequence). CDR3 sequence reads: CASKLDGLGGTGELFF. CDR3 nucleotide sequence: TGTGCCAGCAAGTTAGACGGACTAGGCGGTACCGGGGAGCTGTTTTTT.

The V and J genes are TRBV5-6 and TRBJ1-2, with TRBD1 matching over 8 bases. Losses at the gene ends were 2 bases for V and 8 bases for J; bases not matched to a gene: 11. The V gene's germline CDR1 is SGHDT and CDR2 YYEEEE. The CDR3 consists of 15 residues. CDR3 DNA: TGTGCCAGCAGCTTCATGACAGGGGAGGGTGCGGGCTACACCTTC. It codes for CASSFMTGEGAGYTF.